This T cell receptor (beta chain) originates from a study of cytomegalovirus exposure and HLA in healthy donors. Looking at the study overall: The 550 to 800 first-cohort repertoires and the 130 or so validation repertoires shared the same platform, a later analysis reported.

Per the germline V gene, CDR1 is SNHLY and CDR2 is FYNNEI. The V gene lost 6 bases and the J gene lost 1 base, with 6 bases spanning the gap. CDR3 size: 13 residues. Clones were sequenced by immunoSEQ multiplex PCR, and TCRdb holds only the in-frame ones, with some missing. The sample has 70,000 to 90,000 clones, around four fifths seen once. Sequenced: PBMCs. The source of this sequence is a man aged 30-40 years in good health and CMV-seronegative. The chain is built from TRBV2 and TRBJ2-2; D gene uncertain. In DNA, the CDR3 is TGTGCCAGCAGACGAGAGAACACCGGGGAGCTGTTTTTT. Translating gives CASRRENTGELFF. Combining the CDR3 with reference TRBV2 and TRBJ2-2 gives the whole variable domain EPEVTQTPSHQVTQMGQEVILRCVPISNHLYFYWYRQILGQKVEFLVSFYNNEISEKSEIFDDQFSVERPDGSNFTLKIRSTKLEDSAMYFCASRRENTGELFFGEGSRLTVL.